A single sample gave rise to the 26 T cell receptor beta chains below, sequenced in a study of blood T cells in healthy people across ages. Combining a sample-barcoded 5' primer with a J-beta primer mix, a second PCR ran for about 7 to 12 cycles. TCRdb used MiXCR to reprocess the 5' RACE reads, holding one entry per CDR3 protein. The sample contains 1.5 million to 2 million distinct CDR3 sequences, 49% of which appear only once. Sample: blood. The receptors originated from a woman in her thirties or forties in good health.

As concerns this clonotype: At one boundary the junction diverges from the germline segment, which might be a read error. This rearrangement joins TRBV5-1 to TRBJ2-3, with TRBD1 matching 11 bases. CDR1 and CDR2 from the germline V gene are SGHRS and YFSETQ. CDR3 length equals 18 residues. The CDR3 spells CVSSPKSPGQGGTDTQYF. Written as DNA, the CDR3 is TGCGTCAGCAGCCCTAAATCTCCGGGACAGGGGGGCACAGATACGCAGTATTTT.

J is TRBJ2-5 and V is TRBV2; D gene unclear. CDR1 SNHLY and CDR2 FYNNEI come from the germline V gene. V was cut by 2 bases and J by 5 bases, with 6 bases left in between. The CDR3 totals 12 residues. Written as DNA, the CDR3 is TGTGCCAGCAGTGAAAATACGGAGACCCAGTACTTC. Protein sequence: CASSENTETQYF.

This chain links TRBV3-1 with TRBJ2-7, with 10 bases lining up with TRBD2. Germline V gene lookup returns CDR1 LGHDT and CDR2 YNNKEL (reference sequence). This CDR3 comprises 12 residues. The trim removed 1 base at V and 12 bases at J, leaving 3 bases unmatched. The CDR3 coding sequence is TGTGCCAGCAGCCAAGCTACTAGCGGGACGTACTTC. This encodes CASSQATSGTYF.

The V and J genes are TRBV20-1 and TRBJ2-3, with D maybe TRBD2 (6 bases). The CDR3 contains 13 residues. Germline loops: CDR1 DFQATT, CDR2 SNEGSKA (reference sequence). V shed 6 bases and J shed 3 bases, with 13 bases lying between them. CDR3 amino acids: CSALGGVTDTQYF. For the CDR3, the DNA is TGCAGTGCCCTAGGAGGGGTGACAGATACGCAGTATTTT.

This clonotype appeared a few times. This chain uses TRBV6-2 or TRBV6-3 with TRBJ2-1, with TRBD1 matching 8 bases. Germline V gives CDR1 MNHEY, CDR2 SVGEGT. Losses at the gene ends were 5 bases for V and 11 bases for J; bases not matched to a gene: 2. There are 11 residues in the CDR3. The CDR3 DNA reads TGTGCCAGCAGTCAGGGGGCTCAGCAGTTCTTC. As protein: CASSQGAQQFF.

The CDR3 here is CSASPAGGYNEQFF. Here the CDR3 DNA reads TGCAGTGCTAGTCCAGCGGGGGGTTACAATGAGCAGTTCTTC. V gene TRBV20-1 combines with J gene TRBJ2-1, with TRBD2 matching over 9 bases. Germline V gene lookup returns CDR1 DFQATT and CDR2 SNEGSKA (reference sequence). This CDR3 has 14 amino acids. V shed 3 bases and J 4 bases; nucleotides not matched to a gene: 4.

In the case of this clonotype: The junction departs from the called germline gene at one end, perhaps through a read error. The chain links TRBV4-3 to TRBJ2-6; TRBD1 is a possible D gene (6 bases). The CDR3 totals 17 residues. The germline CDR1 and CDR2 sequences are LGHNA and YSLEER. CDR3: CASSQEKQGPGANVMTF. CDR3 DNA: TGCGCCAGCAGCCAAGAAAAACAGGGCCCCGGGGCCAACGTCATGACTTTC.

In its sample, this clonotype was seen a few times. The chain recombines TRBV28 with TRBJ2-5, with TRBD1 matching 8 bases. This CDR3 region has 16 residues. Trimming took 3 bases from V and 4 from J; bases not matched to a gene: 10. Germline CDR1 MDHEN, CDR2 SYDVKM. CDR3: CASSLRGGQGRETQYF. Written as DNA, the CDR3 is TGTGCCAGCAGTTTGCGCGGAGGACAGGGCCGAGAGACCCAGTACTTC.

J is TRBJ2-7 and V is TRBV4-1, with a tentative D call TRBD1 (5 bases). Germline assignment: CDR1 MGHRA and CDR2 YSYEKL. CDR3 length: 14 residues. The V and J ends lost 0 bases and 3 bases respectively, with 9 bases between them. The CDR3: CASSQDIRVYEQYF. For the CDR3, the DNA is TGCGCCAGCAGCCAAGATATCAGGGTCTACGAGCAGTACTTC.

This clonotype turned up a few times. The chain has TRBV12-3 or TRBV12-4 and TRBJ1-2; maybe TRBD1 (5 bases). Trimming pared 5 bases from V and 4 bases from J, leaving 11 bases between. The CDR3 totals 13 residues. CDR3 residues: CASSVGRGYGYTF. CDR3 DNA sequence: TGTGCCAGCAGTGTGGGGCGGGGCTATGGCTACACCTTC.

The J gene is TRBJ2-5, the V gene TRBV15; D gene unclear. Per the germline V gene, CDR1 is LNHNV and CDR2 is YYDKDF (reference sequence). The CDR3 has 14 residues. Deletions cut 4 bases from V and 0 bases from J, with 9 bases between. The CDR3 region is CATSIYVNQETQYF. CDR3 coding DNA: TGTGCCACCAGCATCTACGTGAACCAAGAGACCCAGTACTTC.

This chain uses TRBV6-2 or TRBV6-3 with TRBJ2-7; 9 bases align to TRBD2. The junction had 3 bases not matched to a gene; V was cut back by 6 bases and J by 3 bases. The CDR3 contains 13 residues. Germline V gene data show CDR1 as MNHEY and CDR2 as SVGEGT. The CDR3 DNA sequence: TGTGCCAGCAGGACTAGCGGCATCTACGAGCAGTACTTC. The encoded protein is CASRTSGIYEQYF.

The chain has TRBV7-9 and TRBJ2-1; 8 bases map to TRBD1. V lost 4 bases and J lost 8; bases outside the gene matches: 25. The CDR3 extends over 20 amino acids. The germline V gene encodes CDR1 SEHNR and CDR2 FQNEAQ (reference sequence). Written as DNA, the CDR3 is TGTGCCAGCAGCTCTATCCCCCCCACTTTAACAGGGGGTGTACAGTATGAGCAGTTCTTC. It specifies CASSSIPPTLTGGVQYEQFF.

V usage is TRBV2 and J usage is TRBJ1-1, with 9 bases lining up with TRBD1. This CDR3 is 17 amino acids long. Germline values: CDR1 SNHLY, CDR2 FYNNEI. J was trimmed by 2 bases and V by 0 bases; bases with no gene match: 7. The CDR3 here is CASSEAGGQGPNTEAFF. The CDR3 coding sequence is TGTGCCAGCAGTGAAGCGGGGGGACAGGGCCCAAACACTGAAGCTTTCTTT.

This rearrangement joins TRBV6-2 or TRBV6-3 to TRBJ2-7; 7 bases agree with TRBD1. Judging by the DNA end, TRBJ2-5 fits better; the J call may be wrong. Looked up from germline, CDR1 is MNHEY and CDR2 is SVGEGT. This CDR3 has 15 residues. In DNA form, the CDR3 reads TGTGCCAGCAGTTACCACAGACAGGGTGGTGAGACCCAGTACTTC. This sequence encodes CASSYHRQGGETQYF.

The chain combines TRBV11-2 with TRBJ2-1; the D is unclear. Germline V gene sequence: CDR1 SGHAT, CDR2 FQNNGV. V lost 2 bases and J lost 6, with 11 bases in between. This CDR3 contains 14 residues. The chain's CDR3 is CASSLQWKVNEQFF. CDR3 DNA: TGTGCCAGCAGCTTACAATGGAAGGTCAATGAGCAGTTCTTC. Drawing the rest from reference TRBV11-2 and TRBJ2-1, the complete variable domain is EAGVAQSPRYKIIEKRQSVAFWCNPISGHATLYWYQQILGQGPKLLIQFQNNGVVDDSQLPKDRFSAERLKGVDSTLKIQPAKLEDSAVYLCASSLQWKVNEQFFGPGTRLTVL.

The CDR3 DNA follows: TGTGCCAGCAGCACTGGGACACGGGACATTCAGTACTTC. Amino acids: CASSTGTRDIQYF. The V gene is TRBV5-6, the J gene TRBJ2-4; D is possibly TRBD1 (6 bases). V was clipped by 4 bases and J by 8 bases, with 13 bases between them. This CDR3 has 13 amino acids. Germline assignment: CDR1 SGHDT and CDR2 YYEEEE.

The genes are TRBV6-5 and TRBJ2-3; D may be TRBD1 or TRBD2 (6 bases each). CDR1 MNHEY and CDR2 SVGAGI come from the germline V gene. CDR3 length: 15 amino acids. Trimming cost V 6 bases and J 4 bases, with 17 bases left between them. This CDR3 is CASRRKGGAPDTQYF. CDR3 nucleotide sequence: TGTGCCAGCAGGAGGAAGGGGGGAGCCCCAGATACGCAGTATTTT.

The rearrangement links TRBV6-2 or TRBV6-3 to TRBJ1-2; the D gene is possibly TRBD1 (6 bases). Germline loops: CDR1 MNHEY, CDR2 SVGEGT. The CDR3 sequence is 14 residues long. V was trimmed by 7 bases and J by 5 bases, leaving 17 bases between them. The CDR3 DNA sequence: TGTGCCAGCACCGAGCCGGGACACCAATATGGCTACACCTTC. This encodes CASTEPGHQYGYTF.

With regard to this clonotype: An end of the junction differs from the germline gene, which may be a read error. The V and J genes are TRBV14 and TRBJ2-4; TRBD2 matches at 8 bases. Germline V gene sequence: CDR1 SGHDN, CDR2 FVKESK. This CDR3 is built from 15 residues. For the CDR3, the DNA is TGTGCCAGCAGCGGACCGGGACTAGGAGTGAACAGTCAGTACTTC. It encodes CASSGPGLGVNSQYF.

This CDR3 reads CATSEPRVGQYNEQFF. DNA for the CDR3: TGTGCCACCAGTGAGCCACGGGTGGGACAGTACAATGAGCAGTTCTTC. The chain is built from TRBV24-1 and TRBJ2-1; 7 bases match TRBD1. The germline gives CDR1 KGHDR, CDR2 SFDVKD. V lost 4 bases to trimming and J lost 4 bases; unmatched junction nucleotides: 9. This CDR3 spans 16 amino acids.

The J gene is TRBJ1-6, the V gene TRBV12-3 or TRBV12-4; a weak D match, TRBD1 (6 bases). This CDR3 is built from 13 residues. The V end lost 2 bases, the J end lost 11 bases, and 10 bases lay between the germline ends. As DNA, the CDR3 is TGTGCCAGCAGTTTAATACAGGGCGCACCCCTCCACTTT. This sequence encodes CASSLIQGAPLHF.

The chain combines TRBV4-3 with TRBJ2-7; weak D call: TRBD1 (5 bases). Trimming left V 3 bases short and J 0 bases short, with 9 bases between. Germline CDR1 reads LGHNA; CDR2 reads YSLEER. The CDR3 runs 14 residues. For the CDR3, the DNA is TGCGCCAGCAGCCAGGGCAGGGCCTCCTACGAGCAGTACTTC. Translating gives CASSQGRASYEQYF.

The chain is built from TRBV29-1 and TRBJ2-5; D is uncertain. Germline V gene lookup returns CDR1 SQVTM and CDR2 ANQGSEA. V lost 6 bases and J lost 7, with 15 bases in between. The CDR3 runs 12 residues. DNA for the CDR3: TGCAGCGTCCCTCGAACCACGGGGACCCAGTACTTC. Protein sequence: CSVPRTTGTQYF.

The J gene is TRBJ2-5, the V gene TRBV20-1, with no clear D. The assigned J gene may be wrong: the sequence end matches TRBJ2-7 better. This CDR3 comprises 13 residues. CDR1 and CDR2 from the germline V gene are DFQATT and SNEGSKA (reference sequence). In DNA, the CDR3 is TGCAGTGCTGGATACCCGAGGACCGGCGAGCAGTACTTC. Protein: CSAGYPRTGEQYF.

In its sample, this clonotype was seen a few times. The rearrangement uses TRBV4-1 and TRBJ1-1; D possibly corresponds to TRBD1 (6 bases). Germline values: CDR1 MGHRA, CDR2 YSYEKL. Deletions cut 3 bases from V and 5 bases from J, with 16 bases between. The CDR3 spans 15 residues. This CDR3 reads CASSHPGQGQTEAFF. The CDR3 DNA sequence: TGCGCCAGCAGCCACCCTGGTCAGGGACAAACTGAAGCTTTCTTT.